The rows below give T cell receptor beta chains drawn from one sample of a study of Graves' ophthalmopathy and Graves' hyperthyroidism. TCRdb redid the calling of the multiplex PCR reads with MiXCR, one entry per CDR3 protein. The data show approximately 1.2 million distinct CDR3 sequences, about 36% seen once. The sequenced material came from peripheral blood or thyroid tissue (not recorded which). These receptors were taken from an adult man with Graves' hyperthyroidism. CDR3s include the opening cysteine and the closing phenylalanine or tryptophan. A D gene is named only where the DNA matches it firmly. Some rows have no size entry. The others give once, few or many, or a class for an expanded clone.

>many|TRBJ2-7|TRBV10-3|.
TGTGCCATCAGGGAAACCTCACCCGGAGAGCAGTACTTC
CAIRETSPGEQYF
>once|TRBJ1-2|TRBV7-8|TRBD1
TGTGCCAGCGGGAACAGGGGTGGGGGCTACACCTTC
CASGNRGGGYTF
>many|TRBJ1-5|TRBV2|TRBD1
TGTGCCAGCAGTGCCGAACAGGGGGCAGAACAGCCCCAGCATTTT
CASSAEQGAEQPQHF
>many|TRBJ1-1|TRBV29-1|.
TGCAGCGTTGAAGCCTACCCATTTTGGGACACTGAAGCTTTCTTT
CSVEAYPFWDTEAFF
>.|TRBJ2-7|TRBV5-4|TRBD2
TGTGCCAGCAGCTCTTTAGCGGGTCCCTCTGGGGGATACGAGCAGTACTTC
CASSSLAGPSGGYEQYF
>many|TRBJ2-7|TRBV10-3|TRBD1
TGTGCCATCAGTGGACAGGGAGTGTACGAGCAGTACTTC
CAISGQGVYEQYF
>many|TRBJ1-3|TRBV6-6|.
TGTGCCAGCAGTGCAGGCAGTGGAAACACCATATATTTT
CASSAGSGNTIYF
>.|TRBJ2-2|TRBV10-3|.
TGTGCCAGCAGCCCGAACGGGGACGCCGGGGAGCTGTTTTTT
CASSPNGDAGELFF
>many|TRBJ1-1|TRBV5-1|.
TGCGCCAGCAGCTTGGGGATCGCAGGGCGGTGGACTGAAGCTTTCTTT
CASSLGIAGRWTEAFF
>.|TRBJ1-2|TRBV20-1|.
TGCAGTGCTAGAGCAGTAAGTCGGCATGGCTACACCTTC
CSARAVSRHGYTF
>many|TRBJ2-2|TRBV5-1|TRBD1
TGCGCCACCGGGACAGGCTTCGTCGACACCGGGGAGCTGTTTTTT
CATGTGFVDTGELFF
>many|TRBJ1-2|TRBV20-1|TRBD1
TGCAGTGCTAGGCAGGGGGTGAACTATGGCTACACCTTC
CSARQGVNYGYTF
>.|TRBJ1-4|TRBV6-5|.
TGTGCCAGCAGGAGGCGGGCCAATGAAAAACTGTTTTTT
CASRRRANEKLFF
>.|TRBJ1-5|TRBV20-1|TRBD1
TGCAGTGCTATCCCGGGACAGGGGTTTCAGCCCCAGCATTTT
CSAIPGQGFQPQHF
>few|TRBJ2-7|TRBV7-9|.
TGTGCCAGCAGCGTTGGAGGGGGATATGACGAGCAGTACTTC
CASSVGGGYDEQYF
>.|TRBJ1-5|TRBV20-1|.
TGCAGTGCTAGTCAGGGTGGGAGCAGCAATCAGCCCCAGCATTTT
CSASQGGSSNQPQHF
>.|TRBJ2-7|TRBV10-3|TRBD1
TGTGCCATCAAGGGACAGGGTCGCTTC
CAIKGQGRF
>.|TRBJ1-5|TRBV2|.
TGTGCCAGCAGTCCGCAGGGTAGACAGCCCCAGCATTTT
CASSPQGRQPQHF